Below, 2 T cell receptor beta chains from the same sample are listed, as sequenced in a study of blood T cell repertoires in COVID-19. Repertoires were generated with immunoSEQ multiplex PCR, while TCRdb's copy carries only in-frame clones and drops some. The sample has about 260,000 clones, 75% to 95% seen once. Material: PBMCs or T cells enriched from blood (not recorded which). All receptors derive from a middle-aged man who had been exposed to COVID-19.

The chain combines TRBV28 with TRBJ2-1; weak D call: TRBD1 (6 bases). Trimming pared 7 bases from V and 2 bases from J, leaving 15 bases between. The CDR3 length is 15 residues. Germline V CDR1 and CDR2: MDHEN, SYDVKM. The CDR3 DNA follows: TGTGCCAGCAAACCAAGGGGGACCCCCTACAATGAGCAGTTCTTC. Translating it yields CASKPRGTPYNEQFF. The full variable domain, with the rest looked up from reference TRBV28 and TRBJ2-1, is DVKVTQSSRYLVKRTGEKVFLECVQDMDHENMFWYRQDPGLGLRLIYFSYDVKMKEKGDIPEGYSVSREKKERFSLILESASTNQTSMYLCASKPRGTPYNEQFFGPGTRLTVL.

The chain has TRBV5-1 and TRBJ2-1, with D maybe TRBD1 (5 bases). The CDR3 contains 12 residues. Germline V lookup: CDR1 SGHRS, CDR2 YFSETQ. Trimming stripped 2 bases from V and 12 bases from J, with 12 bases between. The CDR3 DNA follows: TGCGCCAGCAGCTTCCAAACAGGTGGGCAGTTCTTC. Translation: CASSFQTGGQFF.